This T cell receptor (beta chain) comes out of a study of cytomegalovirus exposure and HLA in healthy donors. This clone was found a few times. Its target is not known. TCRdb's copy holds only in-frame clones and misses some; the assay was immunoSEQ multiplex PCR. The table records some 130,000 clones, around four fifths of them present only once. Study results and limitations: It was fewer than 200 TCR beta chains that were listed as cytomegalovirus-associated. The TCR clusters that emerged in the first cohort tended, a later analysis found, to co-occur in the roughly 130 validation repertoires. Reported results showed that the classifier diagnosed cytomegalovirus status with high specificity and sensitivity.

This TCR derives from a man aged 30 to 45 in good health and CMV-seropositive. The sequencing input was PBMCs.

CDR3 DNA: TGTGCCAGCAGCCACATGACTAGCTTCCTCGGATTCGATGAGCAGTTCTTC. This sequence encodes CASSHMTSFLGFDEQFF. The chain uses TRBV5-5 and TRBJ2-1; TRBD2 matches 7 bases. This CDR3 has 17 residues. With 4 bases clipped from V and 8 bases from J, the junction kept 18 bases outside the gene matches. Germline CDR1 is SGHKS and CDR2 is YYEKEE (reference sequence).